The clone carrying this TCR beta chain was found many times. Its antigen remains unidentified. This record comes from a study of T cells in Graves' hyperthyroidism and ophthalmopathy. Study at large: Peripheral blood samples were taken at initial diagnosis, prior to any treatment.

Whole-study findings and limits: Ophthalmopathy and stable hyperthyroidism were told apart by a 13 V-J model.

RNA transcripts were the template for amplifying TCR beta CDR3 regions. The HTBI primer set drove a first-round RT-PCR of the TCR CDR3. TCRdb re-called the multiplex PCR reads with MiXCR, one entry per CDR3 protein. The table has some 560,000 distinct CDR3 sequences, about 15% seen once; the top ten hold around 7.5%. The ends lost 6 bases at V and 5 bases at J; junction bases unmatched: 10. The CDR3 is 17 amino acids. CDR1 and CDR2 (germline): MDHEN, SYDVKM. The rearrangement joins TRBV28 to TRBJ2-7; 16 bases match TRBD2. This clonotype was sampled from a woman aged 25 to 39 with Graves' hyperthyroidism. Sequencing was performed on blood. CDR3 protein: CASRSGLAGGPRDEQYF. The CDR3, as DNA: TGTGCCAGCAGGTCGGGACTAGCGGGAGGGCCGAGAGACGAGCAGTACTTC.